Included here is one TCR beta chain sequence, with context. Its matching antigen is unknown. This sample is drawn from a study of cytomegalovirus exposure and HLA in healthy donors. Study-level points and caveats: The authors listed around 150 TCR beta chains as cytomegalovirus-associated.

The table came from immunoSEQ multiplex PCR; TCRdb's copy has only in-frame clones and leaves some out. The profile shows more than 250,000 clones, roughly 90% of them singletons. The CDR3 totals 16 residues. CDR1 SGHTA and CDR2 FQGNSA come from the germline V gene. The V gene lost 2 bases and the J gene lost 1 base, with 11 bases spanning the gap. The sample comprised PBMCs. The sequence came from a woman under 40 in good health and CMV-seropositive. The chain carries TRBV7-2 and TRBJ2-2; D is undetermined. In nucleotides, the CDR3 is TGTGCCAGCAGCTTACGAAACCGCCGGAACACCGGGGAGCTGTTTTTT. It translates to CASSLRNRRNTGELFF.